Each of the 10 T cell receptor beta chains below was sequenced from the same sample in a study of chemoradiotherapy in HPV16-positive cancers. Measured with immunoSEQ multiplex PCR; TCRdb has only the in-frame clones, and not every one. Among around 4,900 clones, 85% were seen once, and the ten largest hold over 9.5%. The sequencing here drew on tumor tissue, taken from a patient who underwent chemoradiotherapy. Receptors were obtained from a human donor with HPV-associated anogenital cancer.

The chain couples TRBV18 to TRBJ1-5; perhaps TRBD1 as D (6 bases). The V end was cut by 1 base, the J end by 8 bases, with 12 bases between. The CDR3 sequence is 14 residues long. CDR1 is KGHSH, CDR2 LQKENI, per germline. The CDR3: CASSPRRGNEPQHF. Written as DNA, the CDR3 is TGTGCCAGCTCACCACGCAGGGGTAATGAGCCCCAGCATTTT.

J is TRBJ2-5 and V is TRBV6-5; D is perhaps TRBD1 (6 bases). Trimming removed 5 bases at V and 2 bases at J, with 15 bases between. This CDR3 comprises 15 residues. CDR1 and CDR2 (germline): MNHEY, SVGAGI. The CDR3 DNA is TGTGCCAGCAGTCCCGGGACAAGGAAACAAGAGACCCAGTACTTC. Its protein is CASSPGTRKQETQYF.

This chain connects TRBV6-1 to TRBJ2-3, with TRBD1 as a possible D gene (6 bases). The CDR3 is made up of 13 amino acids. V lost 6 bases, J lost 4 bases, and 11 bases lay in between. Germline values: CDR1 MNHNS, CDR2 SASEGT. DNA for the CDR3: TGTGCCAGCAGCCCCGGGACACCAGATACGCAGTATTTT. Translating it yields CASSPGTPDTQYF.

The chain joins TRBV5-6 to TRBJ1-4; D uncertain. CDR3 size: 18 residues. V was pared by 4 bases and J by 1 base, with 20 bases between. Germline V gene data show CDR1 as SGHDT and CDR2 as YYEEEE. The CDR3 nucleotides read TGTGCCAGCAGCCGGGGAAATGGGCCCTCAAGAACTAATGAAAAACTGTTTTTT. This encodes CASSRGNGPSRTNEKLFF.

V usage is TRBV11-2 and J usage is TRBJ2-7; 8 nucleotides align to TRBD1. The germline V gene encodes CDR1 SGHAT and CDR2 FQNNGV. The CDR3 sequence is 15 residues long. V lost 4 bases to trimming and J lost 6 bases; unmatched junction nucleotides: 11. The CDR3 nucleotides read TGTGCCAGCAGCTCCGGGACAGGCATGCAAGGCGAGCAGTACTTC. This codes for CASSSGTGMQGEQYF.

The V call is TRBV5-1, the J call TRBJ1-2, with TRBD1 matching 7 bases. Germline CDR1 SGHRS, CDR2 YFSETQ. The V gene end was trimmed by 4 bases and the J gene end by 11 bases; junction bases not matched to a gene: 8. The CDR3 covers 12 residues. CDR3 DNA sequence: TGCGCCAGCAGCACTGGGACAGTTAATTACACCTTC. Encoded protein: CASSTGTVNYTF.

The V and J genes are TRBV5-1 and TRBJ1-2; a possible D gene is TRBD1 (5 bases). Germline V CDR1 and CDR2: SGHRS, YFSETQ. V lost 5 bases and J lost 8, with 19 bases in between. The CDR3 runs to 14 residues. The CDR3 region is CASRGEPAAYGYTF. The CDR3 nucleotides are TGCGCCAGCAGAGGGGAACCGGCGGCTTACGGCTACACCTTC. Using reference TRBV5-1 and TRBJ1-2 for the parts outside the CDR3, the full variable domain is KAGVTQTPRYLIKTRGQQVTLSCSPISGHRSVSWYQQTPGQGLQFLFEYFSETQRNKGNFPGRFSGRQFSNSRSEMNVSTLELGDSALYLCASRGEPAAYGYTFGSGTRLTVV.

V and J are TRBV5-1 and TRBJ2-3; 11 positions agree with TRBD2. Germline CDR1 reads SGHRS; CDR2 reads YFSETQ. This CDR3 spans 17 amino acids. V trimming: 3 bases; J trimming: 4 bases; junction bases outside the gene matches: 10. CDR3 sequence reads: CASSSFIGSGGADTQYF. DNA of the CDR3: TGCGCCAGCAGCTCCTTTATCGGTAGCGGGGGGGCAGATACGCAGTATTTT.

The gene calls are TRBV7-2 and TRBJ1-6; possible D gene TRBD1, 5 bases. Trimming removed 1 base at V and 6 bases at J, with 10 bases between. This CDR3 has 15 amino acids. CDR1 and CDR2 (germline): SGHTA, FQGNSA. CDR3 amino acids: CASSLGGFTNSPLHF. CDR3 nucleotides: TGTGCCAGCAGCTTAGGGGGGTTCACTAATTCACCCCTCCACTTT.

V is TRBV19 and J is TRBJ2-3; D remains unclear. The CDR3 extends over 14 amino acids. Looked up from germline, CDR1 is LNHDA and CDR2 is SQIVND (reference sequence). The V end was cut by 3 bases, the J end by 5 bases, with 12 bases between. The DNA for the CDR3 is TGTGCCAGTAGTATTGGGAACCCGGGAGATACGCAGTATTTT. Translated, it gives CASSIGNPGDTQYF. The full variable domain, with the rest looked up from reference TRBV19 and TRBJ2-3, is DGGITQSPKYLFRKEGQNVTLSCEQNLNHDAMYWYRQDPGQGLRLIYYSQIVNDFQKGDIAEGYSVSREKKESFPLTVTSAQKNPTAFYLCASSIGNPGDTQYFGPGTRLTVL.